The 5 T cell receptor beta chains below come from one sample, sequenced in a study of prognosis after radiotherapy for stage I lung cancer. From genomic DNA, two-round multiplex PCR was used to amplify TCR beta CDR3. Primers specific to each TRBV and TRBJ gene drove first-round PCR. MiXCR was run by TCRdb on the multiplex PCR reads, yielding one entry per CDR3 protein. The sample gives some 23,000 distinct CDR3 sequences, about two fifths of which show up once; about 22% is in the top ten. The sequenced sample was PBMCs, obtained before or after stereotactic body radiation therapy (not recorded which). The receptors originated from a donor of 50 years or more with non-small cell lung cancer.

This clonotype was seen a few times. Given a much more abundant clone one base away, this may be a read error. This chain uses TRBV15 with TRBJ2-5; 7 bases align to TRBD2. Germline assignment: CDR1 LNHNV and CDR2 YYDKDF (reference sequence). Germline trimming cut 7 bases from V and 2 bases from J; bases unmatched to any gene: 10. This CDR3 has 15 amino acids. The CDR3 loop reads CATNKGTTQQETQYF. CDR3 sequence (DNA): TGTGCCACCAACAAAGGGACTACCCAACAAGAGACCCAGTACTTC.

This sequence joins TRBV12-3 or TRBV12-4 and TRBJ1-5; 7 nucleotides match TRBD1. The junction had 13 bases not matched to a gene; V was cut back by 5 bases and J by 6 bases. This CDR3 region has 16 residues. The CDR3 nucleotides read TGTGCCAGCAGTCTTTATTCTCAGGGGGAGGGTCAGCCCCAGCATTTT. It encodes CASSLYSQGEGQPQHF.

This sequence joins TRBV7-3 and TRBJ2-3; D is undetermined. Germline lookup yields CDR1 SGHTA and CDR2 FQGTGA. The V and J ends lost 4 bases and 11 bases respectively, with 16 bases between them. This CDR3 has 13 residues. CDR3 sequence (DNA): TGTGCCAGCAGCTCGGGTGGGGATCTGTTGCAGTATTTT. Residues: CASSSGGDLLQYF.

The chain joins TRBV20-1 to TRBJ2-6; D remains ambiguous. CDR1 and CDR2 (germline): DFQATT, SNEGSKA (reference sequence). Trimming removed 3 bases at V and 9 bases at J, with 12 bases between. The CDR3 length is 13 residues. The CDR3 DNA is TGCAGTGCTAGTGACCGCCGAGACAACGTCCTGACTTTC. Translated: CSASDRRDNVLTF.

A note on this clonotype: One junction end disagrees with the germline gene, perhaps due to a read error. This rearrangement joins TRBV6-1 to TRBJ1-2; D uncertain. Looked up from germline, CDR1 is MNHNS and CDR2 is SASEGT. The length of the CDR3 is 14 residues. CDR3 protein: CASSEVGIPYVYTF. CDR3 sequence (DNA): TGTGCCAGCAGTGAAGTGGGCATACCCTATGTCTACACCTTC.